This T cell receptor (beta chain) was identified in a study of blood T cells in healthy people across ages. Study-wide background: T cells yielded about one barcoded beta molecule per two cells through template switching. Notes on the study in general: The study could not conclusively compare naive and antigen-experienced cells, given its unsorted PBMCs. Unknown donor CMV status possibly confounded expanded clonotype changes.

The CDR3 consists of 12 residues. V lost 8 bases and J lost 4; bases outside the gene matches: 7. Germline V CDR1 and CDR2: SQVTM, ANQGSEA. Next came a second PCR, run for about 7 to 12 cycles, which used a sample-barcoded 5' primer along with a J-beta primer mix. All cDNA molecules were each tagged by a template-switch adaptor with 12 random nucleotides. TCRdb called the 5' RACE reads again in MiXCR, with one record for every CDR3 protein. The table has some 1.5 million distinct CDR3 sequences, under 30% seen once. The sample holds a few counts of this clonotype. Its target is unknown. Sequencing was carried out using blood. This rearrangement joins TRBV29-1 to TRBJ1-2, with 7 bases identical to TRBD1. The sequence came from a woman aged 25 to 39 in good health. The CDR3: CSIPTGPYGYTF. The CDR3 region has the DNA TGCAGCATACCGACAGGGCCCTATGGCTACACCTTC.